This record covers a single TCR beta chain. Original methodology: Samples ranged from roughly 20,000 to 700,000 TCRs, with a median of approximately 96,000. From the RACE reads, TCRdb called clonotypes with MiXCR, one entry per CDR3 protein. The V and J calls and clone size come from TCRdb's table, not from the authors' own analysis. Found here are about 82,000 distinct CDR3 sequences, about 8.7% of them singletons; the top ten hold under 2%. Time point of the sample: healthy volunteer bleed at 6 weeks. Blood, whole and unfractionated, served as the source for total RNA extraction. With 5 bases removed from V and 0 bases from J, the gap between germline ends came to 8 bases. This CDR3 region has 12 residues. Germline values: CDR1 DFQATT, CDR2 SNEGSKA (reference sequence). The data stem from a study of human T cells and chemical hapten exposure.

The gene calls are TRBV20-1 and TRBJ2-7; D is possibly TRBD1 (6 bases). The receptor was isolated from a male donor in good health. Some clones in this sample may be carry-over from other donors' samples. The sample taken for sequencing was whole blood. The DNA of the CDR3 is TGCAGTGCTTTAGGGGGCTCCTACGAGCAGTACTTC. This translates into CSALGGSYEQYF.